These 2 T cell receptor beta chains were sequenced from one sample in a study of blood T cells in healthy people across ages (dated by TCRdb to 2014 to 2015). Library preparation was by 5' RACE. Sequencing relied on an Illumina HiSeq 2500. A second PCR of roughly 7 to 11 cycles was performed with a sample-barcoded 5' primer and a J-beta primer mix. The public reads were reanalyzed by TCRdb: fastp trimming at Q25, MiXCR alignment, in-frame beta chains only. Rows with a matching CDR3 protein are joined into one entry that keeps the most common DNA and genes. The table for this sample lists approximately 730,000 distinct CDR3 sequences; 53% of them were counted only once. The ten biggest clones cover approximately 40% of the sample. The specimen was blood. These receptors were collected from a man at least 80 years old in good health.

The V call is TRBV19, the J call TRBJ2-5; 7 bases align to TRBD1. Germline V CDR1 and CDR2: LNHDA, SQIVND (reference sequence). V lost 10 bases, J lost 4 bases, and 6 bases stayed unmatched. The CDR3 extends over 12 amino acids. The CDR3 DNA is TGTGCCACATGGGACAGACGAGAGACCCAGTACTTC. This encodes CATWDRRETQYF.

The genes are TRBV28 and TRBJ1-4, with unresolved D. Germline assignment: CDR1 MDHEN and CDR2 SYDVKM. V lost 7 bases and J 5 bases, leaving 14 bases between the germline ends. This CDR3 region has 14 residues. DNA of the CDR3: TGTGCCAGCATTCCACACGGCGCAAATGAAAAACTGTTTTTT. Amino acid sequence: CASIPHGANEKLFF.